A selection of T cell receptor beta chains follows, all from one sample in a study of OX40 agonist ivuxolimab in advanced cancers. Profiling relied on immunoSEQ multiplex PCR, and the TCRdb table lists in-frame clones only, not all of them. The table has around 76,000 clones, 85% to 90% seen once. The sample in question was CD4+ or CD8+ T cells sorted from blood, obtained in a trial of the OX40 agonist ivuxolimab. Receptor source: an adult with an advanced solid tumor such as melanoma, head and neck, liver or kidney cancer. Both conserved end residues are part of each CDR3. D genes are given only for firm matches. Part of the rows lack a size; the others show once, few, many or a class for expanded clones.

size	V	J	D	DNA	CDR3
-	TRBV29-1	TRBJ2-4	-	TGCAGCGGCCGGGACACGGAATCCAAAAACATTCAGTACTTC	CSGRDTESKNIQYF
-	TRBV20-1	TRBJ2-3	-	TGCAGTGTCACCTCTGGCAATACGCAGTATTTT	CSVTSGNTQYF
-	TRBV7-9	TRBJ2-3	TRBD2	TGTGCCAGCAGACAACTAGCGTCAGATACGCAGTATTTT	CASRQLASDTQYF
-	TRBV29-1	TRBJ1-5	-	TGCAGCGTAAGGCCCCCGGGGGAGAATCAGCCCCAGCATTTT	CSVRPPGENQPQHF
-	TRBV19	TRBJ1-1	-	TGTGCCACCTCTGTAGGGAGAGAACTCATTGAAGCTTTCTTT	CATSVGRELIEAFF
-	TRBV18	TRBJ2-7	TRBD1	TGTGCCAGCTCGCTAGAAGCCCAGGGACAGGGGCGGGACGAGCAGTACTTC	CASSLEAQGQGRDEQYF
-	TRBV19	TRBJ1-5	-	TGTGCCAGTAGTATAGGCGACATTCGGGAGAGCAATCAGCCCCAGCATTTT	CASSIGDIRESNQPQHF
-	TRBV11-2	TRBJ2-7	-	TGTGCCAGCAGCGCCAATCGACACGGTTACGAGCAGTACTTC	CASSANRHGYEQYF
-	TRBV30	TRBJ2-2	-	TGTGCCTCTATCAGGGGAATCACCGGGGAGCTGTTTTTT	CASIRGITGELFF
-	TRBV7-9	TRBJ1-5	-	TGTGCCAGCAGCTCGGGACCTACAAGGAATCAGCCCCAGCATTTT	CASSSGPTRNQPQHF
-	TRBV4-2	TRBJ2-3	-	TGTGCCAGCAGCCCCTCCAGCTACACCGGCACAGATACGCAGTATTTT	CASSPSSYTGTDTQYF
once	TRBV7-9	TRBJ1-1	-	TGTGCCAGCAGCTTAGCGCGTGGTGGAAACACTGAAGCTTTCTTT	CASSLARGGNTEAFF
-	TRBV18	TRBJ1-4	TRBD1	TGTGCCAGCTCACCGCCGGGACAGGGCTGGGAAAAACTGTTTTTT	CASSPPGQGWEKLFF
-	TRBV19	TRBJ2-3	-	TGTGCCAGTAGTATAGTAGGGCTGCGAGGGGGGGGAACAGATACGCAGTATTTT	CASSIVGLRGGGTDTQYF
-	TRBV9	TRBJ1-1	-	TGTGCCAGCAGCGTAGCGCAGGCCCCGAACACTGAAGCTTTCTTT	CASSVAQAPNTEAFF
-	TRBV9	TRBJ2-1	-	TGTGCCAGCAGCCCCGGGGGGCGGGAGTTTTACAATGAGCAGTTCTTC	CASSPGGREFYNEQFF
-	TRBV30	TRBJ1-1	-	TGTGCACTTGGGGGGGCTTGGAACACTGAAGCTTTCTTT	CALGGAWNTEAFF
-	TRBV6-6	TRBJ1-1	-	TGTGCCAGCAGTTCCCCGGGGATGAACACTGAAGCTTTCTTT	CASSSPGMNTEAFF
-	TRBV13	TRBJ2-3	TRBD2	TGTGCCAGCAGGGATACTAGCGGGAGCACAGATACGCAGTATTTT	CASRDTSGSTDTQYF
-	TRBV5-1	TRBJ2-1	TRBD1	TGCGCCAGCAGCGAGACAGGGTCCTCCTACAATGAGCAGTTCTTC	CASSETGSSYNEQFF
-	TRBV7-9	TRBJ2-1	TRBD2	TGTGCCAGCAGCCATTCTGGACTAGCGGGAGACAATGAGCAGTTCTTC	CASSHSGLAGDNEQFF
-	TRBV6-6	TRBJ2-7	TRBD1	TGTGCCAGCAGTTACCTCGGGACAGGGAAGGGATACGAGCAGTACTTC	CASSYLGTGKGYEQYF
-	TRBV6-5	TRBJ1-5	-	TGTGCCAGCAGCGGTAGCAATCAGCCCCAGCATTTT	CASSGSNQPQHF
-	TRBV7-9	TRBJ2-1	-	TGTGCCAGCACCCCTAGCGCGCACAATGAGCAGTTCTTC	CASTPSAHNEQFF
-	TRBV5-1	TRBJ2-7	-	TGCGCCAGCAGCTTGGAGGTTACCTACGAGCAGTACTTC	CASSLEVTYEQYF
-	TRBV27	TRBJ1-2	TRBD1	TGTGCCAGCAGAACAGGGGTGGAGGGCTACACCTTC	CASRTGVEGYTF
few	TRBV6-5	TRBJ1-2	TRBD1	TGTGCCAGCAGTTACTCGGGTAGGGGGCGCAACTATGGCTACACCTTC	CASSYSGRGRNYGYTF
-	TRBV4-1	TRBJ2-2	TRBD2	TGCGCCAGCAGCTCTAGCGGTTCTGGGGAGCTGTTTTTT	CASSSSGSGELFF
once	TRBV29-1	TRBJ1-1	TRBD1	TGCAGCTACACCCGACAGGGGGCGAACACTGAAGCTTTCTTT	CSYTRQGANTEAFF
-	TRBV5-8	TRBJ2-7	-	TGTGCCAGCAGCTTGGTGCTAGCAGGGAGCTCCTACGAGCAGTACTTC	CASSLVLAGSSYEQYF
-	TRBV7-3	TRBJ2-7	TRBD1	TGTGCCAGCAGCTTAGTACAGGGGGCTGACGAGCAGTACTTC	CASSLVQGADEQYF
-	TRBV7-8	TRBJ2-7	-	TGTGCCAGCAGCTCAAATTACGAGCAGTACTTC	CASSSNYEQYF
-	TRBV9	TRBJ2-5	-	TGTGCCAGCAGCAGACCGGGTCTCCAAGAGACCCAGTACTTC	CASSRPGLQETQYF
once	TRBV19	TRBJ2-7	-	TGTGCCAGTAGTAAGGACGGGTGGGAGCAGTACTTC	CASSKDGWEQYF
-	TRBV6-1	TRBJ2-7	TRBD1	TGTGCCAGCAGTATCACAGGGGGCGTATACGAGCAGTACTTC	CASSITGGVYEQYF
-	TRBV19	TRBJ2-7	-	TGTGCCAGTAGTATACTCCAGGGGGGGACCTACGAGCAGTACTTC	CASSILQGGTYEQYF
-	TRBV6-4	TRBJ2-7	TRBD2	TGTGCCAGCAGTGAAACAACTAGCGGCGAGCAGTACTTC	CASSETTSGEQYF
-	TRBV29-1	TRBJ2-7	TRBD2	TGCAGCGTCGAGGGTAGCGGGAGCACTTACGAGCAGTACTTC	CSVEGSGSTYEQYF
-	TRBV6-1	TRBJ2-7	-	TGTGCCAGCAGTGTTCTCCGGGACGGAAACTACGAGCAGTACTTC	CASSVLRDGNYEQYF
-	TRBV7-9	TRBJ1-6	-	TGTGCCAGCAGCTTAGGGAACCGGTCCCCCCTCCACTTT	CASSLGNRSPLHF
-	TRBV28	TRBJ1-2	TRBD1	TGTGCCAGCAGTTTACCACTCGGGACAGGGCAAGGCTACACCTTC	CASSLPLGTGQGYTF